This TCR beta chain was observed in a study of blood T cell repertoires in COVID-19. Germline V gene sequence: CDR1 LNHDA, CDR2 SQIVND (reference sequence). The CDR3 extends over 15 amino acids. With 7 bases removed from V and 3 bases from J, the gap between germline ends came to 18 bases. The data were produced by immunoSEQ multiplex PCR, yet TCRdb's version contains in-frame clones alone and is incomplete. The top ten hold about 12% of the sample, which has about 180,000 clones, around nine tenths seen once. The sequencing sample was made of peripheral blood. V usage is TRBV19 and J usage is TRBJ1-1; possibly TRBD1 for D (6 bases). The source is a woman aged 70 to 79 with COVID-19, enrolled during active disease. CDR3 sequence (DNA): TGTGCCAGTACAAGTATAGGCGGGGGCGACACTGAAGCTTTCTTT. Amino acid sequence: CASTSIGGGDTEAFF.